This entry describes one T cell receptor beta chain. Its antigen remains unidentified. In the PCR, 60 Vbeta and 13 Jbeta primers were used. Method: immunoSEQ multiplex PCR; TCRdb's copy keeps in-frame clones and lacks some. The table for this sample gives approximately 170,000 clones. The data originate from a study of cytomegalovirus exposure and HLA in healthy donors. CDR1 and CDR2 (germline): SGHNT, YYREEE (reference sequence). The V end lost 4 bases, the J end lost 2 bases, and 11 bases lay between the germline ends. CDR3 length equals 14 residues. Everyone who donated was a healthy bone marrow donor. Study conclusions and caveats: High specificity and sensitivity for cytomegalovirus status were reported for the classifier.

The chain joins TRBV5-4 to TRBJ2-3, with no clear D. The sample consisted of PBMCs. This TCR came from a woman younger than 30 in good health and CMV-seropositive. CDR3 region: CASSGGGYTDTQYF. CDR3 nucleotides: TGTGCCAGCAGCGGCGGCGGATACACAGATACGCAGTATTTT.